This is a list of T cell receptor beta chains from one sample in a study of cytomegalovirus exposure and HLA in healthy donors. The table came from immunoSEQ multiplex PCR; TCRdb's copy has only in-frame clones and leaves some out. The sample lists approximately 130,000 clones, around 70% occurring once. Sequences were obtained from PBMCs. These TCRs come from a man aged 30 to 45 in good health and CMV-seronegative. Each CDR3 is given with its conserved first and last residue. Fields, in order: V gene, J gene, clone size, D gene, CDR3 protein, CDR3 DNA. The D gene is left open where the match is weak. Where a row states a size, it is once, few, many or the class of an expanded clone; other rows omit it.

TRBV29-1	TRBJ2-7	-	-	CSVESGLGSYEQYF	TGCAGCGTTGAGTCAGGCTTGGGCTCCTACGAGCAGTACTTC
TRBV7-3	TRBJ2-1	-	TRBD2	CASGAGGSYNEQFF	TGTGCCTCTGGGGCGGGGGGTTCCTACAATGAGCAGTTCTTC
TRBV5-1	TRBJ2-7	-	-	CASSLALGPYEQYF	TGCGCCAGCAGCTTGGCCTTGGGGCCGTACGAGCAGTACTTC
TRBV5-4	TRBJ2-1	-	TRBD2	CASSLYRSGRTRNEQFF	TGTGCCAGCAGCCTATACCGTAGCGGGAGGACGCGGAATGAGCAGTTCTTC
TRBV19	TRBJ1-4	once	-	CASSVGVANEKLFF	TGTGCCAGTAGTGTCGGGGTTGCTAATGAAAAACTGTTTTTT
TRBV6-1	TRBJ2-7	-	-	CASSESGEAIYEQYF	TGTGCCAGCAGTGAATCGGGGGAGGCCATATACGAGCAGTACTTC
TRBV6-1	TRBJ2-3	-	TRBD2	CASIPGGEGTDTQYF	TGTGCCAGCATACCGGGGGGGGAAGGCACAGATACGCAGTATTTT
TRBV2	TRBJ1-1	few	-	CASRTTVGAAEAFF	TGTGCCAGCAGGACAACCGTTGGGGCAGCTGAAGCTTTCTTT
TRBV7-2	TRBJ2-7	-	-	CASMEGRGNKYEQYF	TGTGCCAGCATGGAGGGCAGGGGGAACAAGTACGAGCAGTACTTC
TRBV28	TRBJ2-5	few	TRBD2	CASRIRDSGTSGQETQYF	TGTGCCAGCAGAATCCGGGACAGCGGGACTAGCGGACAAGAGACCCAGTACTTC
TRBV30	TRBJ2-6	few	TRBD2	CAWSVGRANTGANVLTF	TGTGCCTGGAGTGTTGGGAGGGCGAATACTGGGGCCAACGTCCTGACTTTC
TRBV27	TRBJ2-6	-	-	CASSRRVDSQRNSGANVLTF	TGTGCCAGCAGTCGTCGTGTGGACAGCCAAAGGAACTCTGGGGCCAACGTCCTGACTTTC
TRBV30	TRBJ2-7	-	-	CAWSSQLGYEQYF	TGTGCCTGGAGTTCTCAGCTCGGGTACGAGCAGTACTTC
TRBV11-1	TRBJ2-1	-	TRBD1	CATRPRDRPNNEQFF	TGTGCCACCCGACCCCGGGACAGGCCAAACAATGAGCAGTTCTTC
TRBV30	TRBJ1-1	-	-	CAWSRDVNTEAFF	TGTGCCTGGAGTCGGGATGTGAACACTGAAGCTTTCTTT
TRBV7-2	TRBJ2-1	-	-	CASSLGTGTTYNEQFF	TGTGCCAGCAGCCTAGGGACCGGGACAACTTACAATGAGCAGTTCTTC
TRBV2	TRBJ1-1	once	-	CASSVYLGRGAFF	TGTGCCAGCAGTGTATACCTAGGTCGAGGAGCTTTCTTT
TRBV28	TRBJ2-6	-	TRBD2	CAIKRGHSGANVLTF	TGTGCCATCAAGCGGGGGCACTCTGGGGCCAACGTCCTGACTTTC
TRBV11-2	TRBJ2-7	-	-	CASSLDQGEQYF	TGTGCCAGCAGCTTAGATCAGGGAGAGCAGTACTTC